This record looks at one T cell receptor beta chain sequence and its context. The target of this receptor is not known. No much larger clone exists at a distance of one base, and base qualities are not known. Receptor amplification or capture employed the immunoSEQ multiplex PCR assay. The immuneACCESS repertoire file appears here via TCRdb, limited to in-frame rearrangements. These files lack a portion of the clones; in checked studies, under half of the deficit traces to unresolved V genes, and the cause of the others is not known. The sample data list more than 15,000 clones, and 70% to 90% of these were observed just once. Jointly, the top ten make up about a tenth of the sample. This sample stems from a study of control samples from healthy donors and cancer patients (dated by TCRdb to between 2020 and 2021). The CDR3, from cysteine to phenylalanine, totals 18 residues. The kept DNA is CDR3 alone, 54 bases in frame from the first base. The germline V gene (reference sequence) sets CDR1 to LNHDA and CDR2 to SQIVND. The V and J ends are trimmed by 1 base and 8 bases, leaving 26 bases between them.

Sequenced: PBMCs. The receptor was derived from a woman aged 55-69 years with head and neck cancer. The chain couples TRBV19 to TRBJ1-1; TRBD1 is a weak D gene call, 6 bases matching. The base sequence is TGTGCCAGTAGTATAGGACAGGTAGGCCTAGGTACACCCACCGAAGCTTTCTTT. It translates as CASSIGQVGLGTPTEAFF.